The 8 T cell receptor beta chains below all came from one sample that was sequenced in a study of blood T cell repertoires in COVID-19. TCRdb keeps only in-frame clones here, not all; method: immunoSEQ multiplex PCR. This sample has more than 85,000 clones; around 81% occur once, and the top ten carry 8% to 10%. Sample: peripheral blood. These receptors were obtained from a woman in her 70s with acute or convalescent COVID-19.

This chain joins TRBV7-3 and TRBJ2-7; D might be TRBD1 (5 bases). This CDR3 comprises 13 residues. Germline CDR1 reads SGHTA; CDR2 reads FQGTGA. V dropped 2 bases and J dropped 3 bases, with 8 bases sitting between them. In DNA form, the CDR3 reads TGTGCCAGCAGCTTACGGCAGGGCTACGAGCAGTACTTC. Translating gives CASSLRQGYEQYF.

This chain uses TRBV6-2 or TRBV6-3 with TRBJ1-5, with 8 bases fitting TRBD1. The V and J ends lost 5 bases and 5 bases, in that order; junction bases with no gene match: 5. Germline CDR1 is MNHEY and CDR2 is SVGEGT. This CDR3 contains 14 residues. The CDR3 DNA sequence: TGTGCCAGCAGTCAGGACAGGGAGGATCAGCCCCAGCATTTT. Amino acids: CASSQDREDQPQHF.

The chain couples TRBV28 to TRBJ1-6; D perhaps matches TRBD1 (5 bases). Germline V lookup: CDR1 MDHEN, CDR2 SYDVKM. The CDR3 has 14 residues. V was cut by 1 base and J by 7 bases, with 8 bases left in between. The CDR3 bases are TGTGCCAGCAGTTTATTTTCAGGGAATTCACCCCTCCACTTT. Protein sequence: CASSLFSGNSPLHF.

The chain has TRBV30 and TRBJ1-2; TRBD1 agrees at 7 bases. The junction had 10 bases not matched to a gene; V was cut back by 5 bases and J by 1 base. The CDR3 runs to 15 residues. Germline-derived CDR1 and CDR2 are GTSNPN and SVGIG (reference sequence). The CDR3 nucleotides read TGTGCCTGGGGGACCGGGACAGACTATAACTATGGCTACACCTTC. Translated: CAWGTGTDYNYGYTF.

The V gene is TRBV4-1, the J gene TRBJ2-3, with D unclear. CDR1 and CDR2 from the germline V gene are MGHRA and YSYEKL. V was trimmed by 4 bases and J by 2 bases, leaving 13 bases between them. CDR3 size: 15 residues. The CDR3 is CASSLLEAPTDTQYF. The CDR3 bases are TGCGCCAGCAGCCTACTCGAAGCGCCCACAGATACGCAGTATTTT.

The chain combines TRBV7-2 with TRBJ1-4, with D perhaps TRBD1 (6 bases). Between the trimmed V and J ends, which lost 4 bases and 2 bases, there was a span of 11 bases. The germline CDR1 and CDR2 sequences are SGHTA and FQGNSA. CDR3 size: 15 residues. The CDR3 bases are TGTGCCAGCAGCTCCCAGGGGCAGACTAATGAAAAACTGTTTTTT. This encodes CASSSQGQTNEKLFF.

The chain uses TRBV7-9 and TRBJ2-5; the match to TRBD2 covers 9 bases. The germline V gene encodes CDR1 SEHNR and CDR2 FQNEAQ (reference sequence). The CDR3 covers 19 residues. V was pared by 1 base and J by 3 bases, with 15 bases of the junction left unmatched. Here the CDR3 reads CASSLVRLAGTPGEETQYF. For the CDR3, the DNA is TGTGCCAGCAGCTTAGTGAGGCTAGCGGGGACCCCGGGTGAAGAGACCCAGTACTTC. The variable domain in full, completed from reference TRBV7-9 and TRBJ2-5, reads DTGVSQNPRHKITKRGQNVTFRCDPISEHNRLYWYRQTLGQGPEFLTYFQNEAQLEKSRLLSDRFSAERPKGSFSTLEIQRTEQGDSAMYLCASSLVRLAGTPGEETQYFGPGTRLLVL.

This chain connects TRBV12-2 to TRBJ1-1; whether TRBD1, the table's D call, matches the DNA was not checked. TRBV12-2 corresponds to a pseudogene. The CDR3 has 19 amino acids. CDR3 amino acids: CASRPLLGGTGDMNTEAFF. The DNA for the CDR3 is TGTGCAAGTCGCCCACTCTTGGGTGGGACAGGGGACATGAACACTGAAGCTTTCTTT.